This T cell receptor beta chain was captured by sequencing in a study of blood T cell repertoires in COVID-19. Across the study: PBMCs, B-cell-depleted T cells, or T cells were the source of the cDNA or gDNA that made up the material.

Original processing notes: Amplification from reference gene primers served as the basis for estimated nucleated cell counts. The repertoire was sequenced with immunoSEQ multiplex PCR; TCRdb's copy has only in-frame clones and lacks some. V and J calls and clone size are given by that table; D and trimming were obtained from the DNA. The repertoire holds 350,000 to 450,000 clones, roughly four fifths seen once, with approximately 5% in the top ten. After removal of 6 bases from V and 3 bases from J, the junction contained 6 bases not matched to a gene. The CDR3 is made up of 15 amino acids. Looked up from germline, CDR1 is MNHEY and CDR2 is SMNVEV (reference sequence).

The source is a woman aged 50 to 60 who had recovered from COVID-19. Sequenced input: PBMCs or T cells enriched from blood (not recorded which). The chain links TRBV27 to TRBJ1-2, with TRBD1 matching over 11 bases. The CDR3 DNA reads as TGTGCCAGCAGCCCAGGGACAGGGGGTGACTATGGCTACACCTTC. Protein sequence: CASSPGTGGDYGYTF.